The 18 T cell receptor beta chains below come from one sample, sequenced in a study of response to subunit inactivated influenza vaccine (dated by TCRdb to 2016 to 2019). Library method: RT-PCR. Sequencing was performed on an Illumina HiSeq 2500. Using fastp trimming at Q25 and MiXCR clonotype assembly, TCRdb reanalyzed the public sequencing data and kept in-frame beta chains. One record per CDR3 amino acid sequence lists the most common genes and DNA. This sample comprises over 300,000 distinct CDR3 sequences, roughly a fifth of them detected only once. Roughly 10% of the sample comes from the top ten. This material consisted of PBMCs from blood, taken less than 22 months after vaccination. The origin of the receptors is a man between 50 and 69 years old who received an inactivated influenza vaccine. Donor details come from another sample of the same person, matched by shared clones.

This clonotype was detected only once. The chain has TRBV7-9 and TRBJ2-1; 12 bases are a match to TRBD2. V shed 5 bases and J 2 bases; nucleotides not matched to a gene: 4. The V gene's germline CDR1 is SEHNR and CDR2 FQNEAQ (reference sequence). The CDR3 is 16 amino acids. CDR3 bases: TGTGCCAGCAGCCCTACTAGCGGGAGGACCTACAATGAGCAGTTCTTC. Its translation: CASSPTSGRTYNEQFF.

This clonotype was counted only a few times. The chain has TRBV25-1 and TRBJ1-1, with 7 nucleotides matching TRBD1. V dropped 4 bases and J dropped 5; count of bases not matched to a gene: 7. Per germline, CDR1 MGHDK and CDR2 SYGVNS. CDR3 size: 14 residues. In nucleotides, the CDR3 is TGTGCCAGCAGTGTTAAGGGGGCGGGTACTGAAGCTTTCTTT. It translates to CASSVKGAGTEAFF.

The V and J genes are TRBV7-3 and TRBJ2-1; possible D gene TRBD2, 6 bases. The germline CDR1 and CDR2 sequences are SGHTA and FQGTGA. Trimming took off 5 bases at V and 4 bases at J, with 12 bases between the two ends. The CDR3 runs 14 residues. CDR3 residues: CASSRAGAYNEQFF. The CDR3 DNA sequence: TGTGCCAGCAGCCGAGCGGGTGCTTACAATGAGCAGTTCTTC.

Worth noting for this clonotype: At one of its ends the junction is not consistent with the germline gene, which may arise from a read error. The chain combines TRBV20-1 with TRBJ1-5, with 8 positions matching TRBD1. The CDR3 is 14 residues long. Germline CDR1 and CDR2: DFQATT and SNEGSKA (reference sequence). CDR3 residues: CGASQGVANQPQHF. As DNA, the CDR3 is TGCGGTGCATCACAGGGGGTTGCAAATCAGCCCCAGCATTTT.

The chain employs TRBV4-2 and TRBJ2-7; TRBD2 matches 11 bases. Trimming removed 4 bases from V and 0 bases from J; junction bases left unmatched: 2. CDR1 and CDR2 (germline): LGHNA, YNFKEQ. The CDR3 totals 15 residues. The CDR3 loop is CASSLTSGVSYEQYF. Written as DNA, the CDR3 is TGTGCCAGCAGCCTGACTAGCGGGGTCTCCTACGAGCAGTACTTC.

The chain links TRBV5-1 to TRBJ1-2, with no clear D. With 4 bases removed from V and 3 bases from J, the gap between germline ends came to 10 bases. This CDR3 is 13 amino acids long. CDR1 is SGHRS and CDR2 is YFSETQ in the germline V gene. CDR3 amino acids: CASSPGLDYGYTF. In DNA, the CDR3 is TGCGCCAGCAGCCCCGGACTTGACTATGGCTACACCTTC.

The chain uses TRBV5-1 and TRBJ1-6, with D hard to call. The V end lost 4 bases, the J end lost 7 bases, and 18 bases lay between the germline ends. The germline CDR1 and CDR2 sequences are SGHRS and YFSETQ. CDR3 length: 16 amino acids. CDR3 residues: CASSTQSRQMNSPLHF. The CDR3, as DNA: TGCGCCAGCAGCACGCAATCACGGCAAATGAATTCACCCCTCCACTTT.

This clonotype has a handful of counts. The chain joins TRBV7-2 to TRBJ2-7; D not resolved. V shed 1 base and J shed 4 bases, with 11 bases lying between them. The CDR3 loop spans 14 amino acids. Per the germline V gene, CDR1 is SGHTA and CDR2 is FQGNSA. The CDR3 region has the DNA TGTGCCAGCAGCTTAGAGTTGGGCAGGTACGAGCAGTACTTC. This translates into CASSLELGRYEQYF.

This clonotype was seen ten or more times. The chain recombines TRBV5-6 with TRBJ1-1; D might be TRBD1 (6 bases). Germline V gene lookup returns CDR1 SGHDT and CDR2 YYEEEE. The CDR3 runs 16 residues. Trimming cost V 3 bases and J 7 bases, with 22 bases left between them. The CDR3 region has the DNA TGTGCCAGCAGCTCCCCAAGCGTTGAGCGCAGGGGTGAAGCTTTCTTT. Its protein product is CASSSPSVERRGEAFF.

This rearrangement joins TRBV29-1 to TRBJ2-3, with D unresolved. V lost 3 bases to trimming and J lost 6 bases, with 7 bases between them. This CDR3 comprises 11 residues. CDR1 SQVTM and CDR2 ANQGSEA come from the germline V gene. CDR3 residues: CSVDSGDTQYF. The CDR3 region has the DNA TGCAGCGTTGATTCCGGCGATACGCAGTATTTT.

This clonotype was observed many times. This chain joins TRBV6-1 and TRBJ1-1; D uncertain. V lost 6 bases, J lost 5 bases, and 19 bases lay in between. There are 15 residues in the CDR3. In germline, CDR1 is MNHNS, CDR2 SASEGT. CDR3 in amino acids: CASRLSQIRATEAFF. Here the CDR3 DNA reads TGTGCCAGCAGGCTATCACAGATTCGTGCGACTGAAGCTTTCTTT.

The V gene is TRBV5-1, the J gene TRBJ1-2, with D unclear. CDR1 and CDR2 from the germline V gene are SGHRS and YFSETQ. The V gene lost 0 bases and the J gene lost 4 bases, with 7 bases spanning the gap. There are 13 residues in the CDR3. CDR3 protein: CASSLASLYGYTF. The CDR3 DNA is TGCGCCAGCAGCTTGGCCAGCCTCTATGGCTACACCTTC.

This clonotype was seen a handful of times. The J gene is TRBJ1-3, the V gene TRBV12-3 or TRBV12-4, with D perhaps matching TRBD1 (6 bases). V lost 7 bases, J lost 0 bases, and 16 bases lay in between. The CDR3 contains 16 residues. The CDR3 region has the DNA TGTGCCAGCACCCAGCGGGACATTACCTCTGGAAACACCATATATTTT. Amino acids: CASTQRDITSGNTIYF.

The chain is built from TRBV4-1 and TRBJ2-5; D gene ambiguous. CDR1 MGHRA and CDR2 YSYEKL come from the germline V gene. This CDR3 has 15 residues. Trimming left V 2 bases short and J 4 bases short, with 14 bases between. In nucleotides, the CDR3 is TGCGCCAGCAGCCAAAGGTCCCAATACCCAGAGACCCAGTACTTC. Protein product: CASSQRSQYPETQYF.

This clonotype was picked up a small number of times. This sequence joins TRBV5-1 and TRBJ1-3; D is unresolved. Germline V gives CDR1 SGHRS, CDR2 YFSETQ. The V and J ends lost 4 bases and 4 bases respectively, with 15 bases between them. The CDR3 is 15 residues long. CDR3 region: CASSPAVGSGNTIYF. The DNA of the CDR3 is TGCGCCAGCAGCCCGGCCGTCGGTTCGGGAAACACCATATATTTT.

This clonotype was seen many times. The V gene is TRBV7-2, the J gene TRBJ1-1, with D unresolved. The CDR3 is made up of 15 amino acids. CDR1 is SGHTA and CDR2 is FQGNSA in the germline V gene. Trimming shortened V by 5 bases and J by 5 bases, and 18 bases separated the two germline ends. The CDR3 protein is CASSPVTGGRTEAFF. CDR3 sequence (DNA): TGTGCCAGCAGCCCAGTGACTGGAGGGCGAACTGAAGCTTTCTTT.

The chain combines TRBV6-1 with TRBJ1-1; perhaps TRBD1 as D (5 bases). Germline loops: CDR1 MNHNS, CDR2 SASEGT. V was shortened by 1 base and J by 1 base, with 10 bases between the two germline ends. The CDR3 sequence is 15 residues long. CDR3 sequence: CASSEGQYSNTEAFF. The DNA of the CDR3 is TGTGCCAGCAGTGAAGGACAGTACTCGAACACTGAAGCTTTCTTT.

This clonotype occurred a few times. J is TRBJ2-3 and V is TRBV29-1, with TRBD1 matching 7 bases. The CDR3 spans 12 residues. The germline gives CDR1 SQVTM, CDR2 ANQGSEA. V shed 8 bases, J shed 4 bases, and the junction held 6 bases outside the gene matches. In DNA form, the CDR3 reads TGCAGCTTCGGGGACAGACCAGATACGCAGTATTTT. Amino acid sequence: CSFGDRPDTQYF.